A selection of T cell receptor beta chains follows, all from one sample in a study of cytomegalovirus exposure and HLA in healthy donors. TCRdb's copy holds only in-frame clones and misses some; the assay was immunoSEQ multiplex PCR. Here the sample spans fewer than 200,000 clones, roughly 82% being singletons. Material for sequencing was PBMCs. Receptors were obtained from a man between 50 and 59 years old in good health and CMV-seropositive. Each CDR3 is given with its conserved first and last residue. The D gene is left open where the match is weak. Size is stated for part of the rows, as once, few or many counts, or as a class when the clone is expanded.

size,V,J,D,DNA,CDR3
.,TRBV6-6,TRBJ2-7,.,TGTGCCAGCGTTCTTCCCGGGACTTCCTCTTACGAGCAGTACTTC,CASVLPGTSSYEQYF
few,TRBV5-6,TRBJ2-3,TRBD2,TGTGCCAGCAGCTTGGTGGCTAGCGGGGGCGCAGATACGCAGTATTTT,CASSLVASGGADTQYF
.,TRBV7-2,TRBJ1-4,.,TGTGCCAGCAGCCTATGGTTGGATGAAAAACTGTTTTTT,CASSLWLDEKLFF
.,TRBV9,TRBJ2-2,.,TGTGCCAGCAGCGTAGAGGTCTCCTGGGAGAGGCACACCGGGGAGCTGTTTTTT,CASSVEVSWERHTGELFF
.,TRBV5-4,TRBJ1-3,.,TGTGCCAGCAGCTGGGGCTACTCTGGAAACACCATATATTTT,CASSWGYSGNTIYF
.,TRBV2,TRBJ1-5,.,TGTGCCAGCAGTGAAGGCAGGGCCGACAATCAGCCCCAGCATTTT,CASSEGRADNQPQHF
.,TRBV10-3,TRBJ2-1,TRBD2,TGTGCCATCAGTGATTTGACTAGCGGGAGTAATGAGCAGTTCTTC,CAISDLTSGSNEQFF
few,TRBV5-8,TRBJ2-1,.,TGTGCCAGCAGCTTCCACTCGGAGTATGAGCAGTTCTTC,CASSFHSEYEQFF
.,TRBV27,TRBJ1-4,.,TGTGCCAGCAGTCGCAGTACTAATGAAAAACTGTTTTTT,CASSRSTNEKLFF
.,TRBV2,TRBJ2-5,TRBD1,TGTGCCAGCAATCCCCAGGGGGCGCTGGGCGAGACCCAGTACTTC,CASNPQGALGETQYF
.,TRBV29-1,TRBJ1-1,.,TGCAGCTTTACAGGGATTCTGAACACTGAAGCTTTCTTT,CSFTGILNTEAFF
.,TRBV5-1,TRBJ2-3,.,TGCGCCAGCATTCTCCGGGGAGAGCCCTCCACAGATACGCAGTATTTT,CASILRGEPSTDTQYF
once,TRBV7-8,TRBJ2-3,TRBD2,TGTGCCAGCAGGTTGGGCGGGGGGGCCGACACGCAGTATTTT,CASRLGGGADTQYF
.,TRBV5-4,TRBJ2-7,TRBD1,TGTGCCAGCAGCTTGGAACAGGGGTTAGGCGAGCAGTACTTC,CASSLEQGLGEQYF
.,TRBV27,TRBJ2-1,.,TGTGCCAGCAGTTCCCCGGACAGTAGCAATGAGCAGTTCTTC,CASSSPDSSNEQFF
.,TRBV5-5,TRBJ1-5,TRBD1,TGTGCCAGCAGCTTTGGACAGGGGAATCAGCCCCAGCATTTT,CASSFGQGNQPQHF
.,TRBV7-2,TRBJ2-1,.,TGTGCCAGCAGCGGGCAGGGAGGTAATGAGCAGTTCTTC,CASSGQGGNEQFF
.,TRBV30,TRBJ1-3,.,TGTGCCTGGACGGGGCCGGGAGGCTCTGGAAACACCATATATTTT,CAWTGPGGSGNTIYF
.,TRBV7-7,TRBJ2-3,TRBD2,TGTGCTAGCAGCTTAGACGCCAGCGGGACTAGCGGATCAGATACGCAGTATTTT,CASSLDASGTSGSDTQYF
.,TRBV28,TRBJ1-3,TRBD1,TGTGCCAGCAGGGATACAGGGGATGGAAACACCATATATTTT,CASRDTGDGNTIYF
.,TRBV7-2,TRBJ2-3,.,TGTGCCAGCAGCCATAGCGGCGGCACAGATACGCAGTATTTT,CASSHSGGTDTQYF
few,TRBV28,TRBJ1-2,TRBD1,TGTGCCAGCAGTTTAAGCAGGGGGTACTATGGCTACACCTTC,CASSLSRGYYGYTF
.,TRBV7-2,TRBJ1-4,TRBD1,TGTGCCAGCAGCTTAGAGACAGGGACTAATGAAAAACTGTTTTTT,CASSLETGTNEKLFF
.,TRBV29-1,TRBJ2-6,TRBD1,TGCAGCGTTGGGACAGGGGCTCGCTCTGGGGCCAACGTCCTGACTTTC,CSVGTGARSGANVLTF
.,TRBV6-5,TRBJ1-1,.,TGTGCCAGCAGTTTGGGACACCTGATTAACACTGAAGCTTTCTTT,CASSLGHLINTEAFF